The clone carrying this TCR beta chain was detected only once. What it recognizes is unknown. Vbeta (60) and Jbeta (13) primers were used in the PCR. Sequenced by immunoSEQ multiplex PCR; TCRdb stores in-frame clones only, minus some. This table has under 140,000 clones, around 80% appearing once. The data derive from a study of cytomegalovirus exposure and HLA in healthy donors. Points from the study as a whole: For most TCR sequences rarity was the rule, although some public TCRs occurred in many donors. Relative to the approximately 630-donor mean, N-insertions were reportedly fewer in an Asian-associated ancestry cluster in a later analysis. For most subjects, TCR beta sequences were reported to predict HLA-A and HLA-B alleles with accuracy. An analysis done earlier found most TCR beta V segments productive about 90% or about 30% of the time.

The CDR3 contains 18 residues. The J segment lost 0 bases and the V segment lost 5 bases, leaving 11 bases of the junction unmatched. Germline V gene lookup returns CDR1 SGHAT and CDR2 FQNNGV. The chain couples TRBV11-2 to TRBJ2-1, with 9 bases identical to TRBD2. Sequencing input: PBMCs. This receptor was identified in a man aged 25-45 years in good health and CMV-seropositive. In DNA form, the CDR3 reads TGTGCCAGCAGCCGGACGGGAACAGCGGGGGGCTCCTACAATGAGCAGTTCTTC. Protein: CASSRTGTAGGSYNEQFF.